The TCR beta chain described here comes from a study of blood T cell repertoires in COVID-19. Study background: Acute and convalescent COVID-19 specimens originated in the United States, Italy and Spain. PBMCs, B-cell-depleted T cells, or T cells provided the cDNA or gDNA that made up the material.

Clinical histories supplied by participants themselves formed the basis of cohort assignment. Assay: immunoSEQ multiplex PCR; the TCRdb copy retains only in-frame clones and omits some. The table has almost 500,000 clones, 80% to 90% seen once. CDR3 size: 16 residues. From germline, CDR1 is SGHRS and CDR2 YFSETQ. Trimming left V 4 bases short and J 1 base short, with 17 bases between. The chain uses TRBV5-1 and TRBJ1-1; D is undetermined. The specimen sequenced was PBMCs or T cells enriched from blood (not recorded which). The TCR sequence derives from a woman aged 55-70 years who had recovered from COVID-19. The CDR3 here is CASSPGGTLGNTEAFF. The CDR3 coding sequence is TGCGCCAGCAGCCCCGGAGGCACCTTAGGGAACACTGAAGCTTTCTTT. The full variable domain, completed using reference TRBV5-1 and TRBJ1-1, is KAGVTQTPRYLIKTRGQQVTLSCSPISGHRSVSWYQQTPGQGLQFLFEYFSETQRNKGNFPGRFSGRQFSNSRSEMNVSTLELGDSALYLCASSPGGTLGNTEAFFGQGTRLTVV.